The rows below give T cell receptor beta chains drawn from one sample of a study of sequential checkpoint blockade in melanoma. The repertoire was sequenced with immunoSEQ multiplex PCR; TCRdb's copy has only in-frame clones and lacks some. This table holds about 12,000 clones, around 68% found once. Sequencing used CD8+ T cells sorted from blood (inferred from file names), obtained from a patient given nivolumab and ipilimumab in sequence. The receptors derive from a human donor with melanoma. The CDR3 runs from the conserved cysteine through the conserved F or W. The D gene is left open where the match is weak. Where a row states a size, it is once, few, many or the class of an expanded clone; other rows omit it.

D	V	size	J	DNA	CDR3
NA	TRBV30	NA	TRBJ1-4	TGTGCCTGGAGTAAGGGGGAAGGTGAAAAACTGTTTTTT	CAWSKGEGEKLFF
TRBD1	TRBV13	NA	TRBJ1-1	TGTGCCAGCAGCGTGGGCAGGGGGAGTCTCGCTGAAGCTTTCTTT	CASSVGRGSLAEAFF
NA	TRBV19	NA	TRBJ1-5	TGTGCCACCTCGACTGGAGGTAATCAGCCCCAGCATTTT	CATSTGGNQPQHF
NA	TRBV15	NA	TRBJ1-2	TGTGCCACCAGCAAATCGGACAGCCTAAACTATGGCTACACCTTC	CATSKSDSLNYGYTF
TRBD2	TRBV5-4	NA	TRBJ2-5	TGTGCCAGCAGCTCCCCGGGGGGCCAAGAGACCCAGTACTTC	CASSSPGGQETQYF
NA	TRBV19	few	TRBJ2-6	TGTGCCAGTAGTAGCCGCTACTCCGGGGCCAACGTCCTGACTTTC	CASSSRYSGANVLTF
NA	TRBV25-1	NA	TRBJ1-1	TGTGCCAGCAGTGACCGGGGGATGAACACTGAAGCTTTCTTT	CASSDRGMNTEAFF
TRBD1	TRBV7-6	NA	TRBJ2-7	TGTGCCAGCAGCTTAGTCGGGACAGCTACCTACGAGCAGTACTTC	CASSLVGTATYEQYF
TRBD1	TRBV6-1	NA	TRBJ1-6	TGTGCCAGCAGTGAGCTTGTTTTGGACGGACAGGGATCACCCCTCCACTTT	CASSELVLDGQGSPLHF
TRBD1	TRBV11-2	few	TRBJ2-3	TGTGCCAGCAGCTTAGTAGGCAGGGGGACGACAGATACGCAGTATTTT	CASSLVGRGTTDTQYF
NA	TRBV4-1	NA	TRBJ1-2	TGCGCCAGCAGCCAAGGAGGTACGAGTGGCTACACCTTC	CASSQGGTSGYTF
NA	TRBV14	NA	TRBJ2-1	TGTGCCAGCAGCGGACTCCTCAATGAGCAGTTCTTC	CASSGLLNEQFF
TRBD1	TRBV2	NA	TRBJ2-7	TGTGCCAGCAGCGACAGGGGCCCCTCCTACGAGCAGTACTTC	CASSDRGPSYEQYF
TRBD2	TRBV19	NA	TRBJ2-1	TGTGCCAGTACCCCACTAGCGGCTTCCTACAATGAGCAGTTCTTC	CASTPLAASYNEQFF
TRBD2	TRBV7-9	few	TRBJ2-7	TGTGCCAGCAGCTTAGCTCCGAAGAGCGGGATCCACGAGCAGTACTTC	CASSLAPKSGIHEQYF
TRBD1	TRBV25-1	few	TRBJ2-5	TGTGCCAGCAGTGGCCCCATGCCAGGGGGTGGGAGAGAGACCCAGTACTTC	CASSGPMPGGGRETQYF
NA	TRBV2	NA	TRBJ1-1	TGTGCCAGCGAAACCGACAAAGGGGCCCCATTT	CASETDKGAPF
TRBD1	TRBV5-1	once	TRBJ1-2	TGCGCCAGCATCCAATCTGGGACAGCTAACTATGGCTACACCTTC	CASIQSGTANYGYTF
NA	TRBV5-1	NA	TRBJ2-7	TGCGCCAGTAAGGATACGGGAAAATCCTACGAGCAGTACTTC	CASKDTGKSYEQYF
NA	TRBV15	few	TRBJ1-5	TGTGCCACCTCCGGGACACTCAATCAGCCCCAGCATTTT	CATSGTLNQPQHF
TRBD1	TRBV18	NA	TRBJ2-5	TGTGCCAGCTCAACTTGGGACAGGGAAGAGACCCAGTACTTC	CASSTWDREETQYF
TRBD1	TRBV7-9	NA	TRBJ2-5	TGTGCCAGCAGCCCAGGACAGGACCAAGAGACCCAGTACTTC	CASSPGQDQETQYF
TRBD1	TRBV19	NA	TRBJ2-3	TGTGCCAGTAGTAAACCGACAGGGTCAGGGGATACGCAGTATTTT	CASSKPTGSGDTQYF
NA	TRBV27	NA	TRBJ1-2	TGTGCCAGCAGTTTATCGTGGGCAGATATGAATGGCTACACCTTC	CASSLSWADMNGYTF
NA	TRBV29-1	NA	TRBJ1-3	TGCAGCGTTATGCAACGGGGGAACACCATATATTTT	CSVMQRGNTIYF
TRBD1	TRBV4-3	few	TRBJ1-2	TGCGCCAGCAGCCAAGACATTGGGGACAGGGTATATGGCTACACCTTC	CASSQDIGDRVYGYTF
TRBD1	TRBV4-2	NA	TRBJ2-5	TGTGCCAGCAGCCAAGGACAGGGTACTACGGAGACCCAGTACTTC	CASSQGQGTTETQYF
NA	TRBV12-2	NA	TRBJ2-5	TGTGCAAGTCGCTCCCTAAAGGAGGGGACAGAAACTCAAGAGACCCAGTACTTC	CASRSLKEGTETQETQYF
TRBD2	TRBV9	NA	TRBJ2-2	TGTGCCAGCAGCGTAGAATCCGGGACTAGCGGGAGGGCCGCCGGGGAGCTGTTTTTT	CASSVESGTSGRAAGELFF
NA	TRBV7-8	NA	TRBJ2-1	TGTGCCAGCAGCCCCCTCCGGGGTTACAATGAGCAGTTCTTC	CASSPLRGYNEQFF
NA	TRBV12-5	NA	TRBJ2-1	TGTGCTAGTGGTTTGGTACTCTCGAATGAGCAGTTCTTC	CASGLVLSNEQFF
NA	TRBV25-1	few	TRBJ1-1	TGTGCCAGCAGACCGGGAGGGTCCCTTGAAGCTTTCTTT	CASRPGGSLEAFF
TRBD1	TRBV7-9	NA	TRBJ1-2	TGTGCCAGCAGCTTAGGGACAGGGGATTATGGCTACACCTTC	CASSLGTGDYGYTF
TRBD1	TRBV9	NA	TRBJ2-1	TGTGCCAGCAGCCCGAAGGGGGCCGGGCCGTTCTTC	CASSPKGAGPFF
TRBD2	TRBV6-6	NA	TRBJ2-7	TGTGCCAGCAGTTACTCCAGCGGGAGAATATACGAGCAGTACTTC	CASSYSSGRIYEQYF
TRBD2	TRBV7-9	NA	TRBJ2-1	TGTGCCAGCAGCCCCAGCGGGAGTAGCTACAATGAGCAGTTCTTC	CASSPSGSSYNEQFF
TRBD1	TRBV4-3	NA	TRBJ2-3	TGCGCCAGCAGCCGTGGACAGGGGGCAAGAGATACGCAGTATTTT	CASSRGQGARDTQYF
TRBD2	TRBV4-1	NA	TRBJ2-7	TGCGCCAGCAGCCATGAGGCTAGCGGGTCCTACGAGCAGTACTTC	CASSHEASGSYEQYF
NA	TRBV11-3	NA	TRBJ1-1	TGTGCCAGCAGCTTGACAGTGAACACTGAAGCTTTCTTT	CASSLTVNTEAFF
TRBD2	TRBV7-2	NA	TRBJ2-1	TGTGCCAGCAGCTCCCTTACTAGCGGTCCCTACAATGAGCAGTTCTTC	CASSSLTSGPYNEQFF
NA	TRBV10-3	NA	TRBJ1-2	TGTGCCACCTCGGGAGGCAGGGACTACACCTTC	CATSGGRDYTF